This is a list of T cell receptor beta chains from one sample in a study of cytomegalovirus exposure and HLA in healthy donors. Sequencing was performed with immunoSEQ multiplex PCR; in TCRdb, only in-frame clones are kept and a portion is missing. Its clone listing holds 200,000 to 250,000 clones. The sample was PBMCs. The source is a woman in her twenties or thirties in good health and CMV-seropositive. Both conserved end residues are part of each CDR3. D genes are given only for firm matches.

>TRBD2|TRBJ2-1|TRBV15
CATSRGTSGSSQEQFF
TGTGCCACCAGCAGAGGGACTAGCGGGAGTTCTCAAGAGCAGTTCTTC
>TRBD2|TRBJ2-3|TRBV7-2
CASSLGGGLAADTQYF
TGTGCCAGCAGCTTAGGAGGGGGACTAGCTGCAGATACGCAGTATTTT
>TRBD2|TRBJ2-3|TRBV7-2
CASSLLLAGGPDTQYF
TGTGCCAGCAGCTTATTGCTGGCGGGAGGACCAGATACGCAGTATTTT
>TRBD1|TRBJ1-2|TRBV7-9
CAVPGTGVFFGYGYTF
TGTGCCGTCCCCGGGACAGGGGTCTTTTTTGGGTATGGCTACACCTTC
>TRBD1|TRBJ1-1|TRBV11-2
CASSFTGATAAFF
TGTGCCAGCAGCTTTACAGGGGCGACGGCAGCTTTCTTT
>TRBD1|TRBJ1-5|TRBV28
CASTRTGGSNQPQHF
TGTGCCAGCACCCGGACAGGGGGAAGCAATCAGCCCCAGCATTTT
>-|TRBJ1-6|TRBV6-5
CASSYSQVPRNSPLHF
TGTGCCAGCAGTTACTCGCAAGTGCCGCGAAATTCACCCCTCCACTTT
>-|TRBJ2-6|TRBV5-5
CASSRGDSGANVLTF
TGTGCCAGCAGCCGGGGAGACTCTGGGGCCAACGTCCTGACTTTC
>-|TRBJ2-1|TRBV5-1
CASSFGQNNEQFF
TGCGCCAGCAGCTTTGGACAGAACAATGAGCAGTTCTTC
>-|TRBJ2-4|TRBV21-1
CASSKESGDRAWGVAKNIQYF
TGTGCCAGCAGCAAAGAGTCGGGGGACAGGGCGTGGGGTGTAGCCAAAAACATTCAGTACTTC
>-|TRBJ2-7|TRBV6-1
CASSFRGSDEQYF
TGTGCCAGCAGTTTTAGGGGTTCCGACGAGCAGTACTTC
>TRBD2|TRBJ2-5|TRBV30
CAWSGLAGGTQYF
TGTGCCTGGAGCGGACTAGCGGGAGGTACCCAGTACTTC
>TRBD1|TRBJ2-5|TRBV5-1
CASSLLGQQETQYF
TGCGCCAGCAGCTTGTTGGGACAGCAAGAGACCCAGTACTTC
>-|TRBJ1-5|TRBV2
CASRGLGNQPQHF
TGTGCCAGCAGGGGGCTTGGCAATCAGCCCCAGCATTTT
>TRBD1|TRBJ1-5|TRBV19
CASTRGQGNSNQPQHF
TGTGCCAGTACAAGGGGGCAGGGGAATAGCAATCAGCCCCAGCATTTT
>-|TRBJ2-7|TRBV7-2
CASSPTQSSYEQYF
TGTGCCAGCAGCCCGACACAGAGCTCCTACGAGCAGTACTTC
>TRBD2|TRBJ2-3|TRBV2
CASRDGLVGLDTQYF
TGTGCCAGCAGAGACGGACTAGTTGGGTTGGATACGCAGTATTTT
>-|TRBJ1-1|TRBV29-1
CSVVKNTEAFF
TGCAGCGTTGTTAAGAACACTGAAGCTTTCTTT
>-|TRBJ2-3|TRBV2
CATLAADTQYF
TGTGCCACCTTAGCGGCAGATACGCAGTATTTT
>TRBD1|TRBJ2-1|TRBV11-2
CASSLTGGSYNEQFF
TGTGCCAGCAGCTTAACAGGGGGATCCTACAATGAGCAGTTCTTC
>-|TRBJ1-1|TRBV2
CASSHPLSGTPLGGTEAFF
TGTGCCAGCAGCCATCCTCTTTCCGGGACCCCCCTCGGGGGCACTGAAGCTTTCTTT
>TRBD1|TRBJ1-1|TRBV6-1
CASKGDRGPNTEAFF
TGTGCCAGCAAAGGGGACAGGGGCCCGAACACTGAAGCTTTCTTT
>-|TRBJ1-4|TRBV5-1
CASSLGQPNEKLFF
TGCGCCAGCAGCTTGGGACAGCCAAATGAAAAACTGTTTTTT
>TRBD1|TRBJ1-4|TRBV5-4
CASSVRDREKLFF
TGTGCCAGCAGCGTGAGGGACAGGGAAAAACTGTTTTTT
>-|TRBJ2-5|TRBV7-7
CASSFDGSGEQYF
TGTGCCAGCAGCTTCGACGGATCTGGGGAGCAGTACTTC
>TRBD1|TRBJ1-1|TRBV18
CASSWDRVAEAFF
TGTGCCAGCTCATGGGACAGGGTCGCTGAAGCTTTCTTT
>TRBD1|TRBJ2-5|TRBV5-1
CASSLSGGGMKTQYF
TGCGCCAGCAGCCTGTCAGGGGGCGGGATGAAGACCCAGTACTTC
>-|TRBJ2-4|TRBV9
CASSVRSSGENIQYF
TGTGCCAGCAGCGTCCGGTCGTCTGGTGAAAACATTCAGTACTTC
>-|TRBJ2-2|TRBV5-1
CASSPGQPNTGELFF
TGCGCCAGCAGCCCCGGACAACCGAACACCGGGGAGCTGTTTTTT
>-|TRBJ2-4|TRBV19
CASTEQVAKNIQYF
TGTGCCAGTACTGAACAGGTAGCCAAAAACATTCAGTACTTC
>-|TRBJ2-3|TRBV7-9
CASSSQGTDTQYF
TGTGCCAGCAGCTCCCAGGGTACAGATACGCAGTATTTT
>-|TRBJ2-6|TRBV9
CASSARGSEYGANVLTF
TGTGCCAGCAGCGCTCGGGGGAGCGAATATGGGGCCAACGTCCTGACTTTC
>TRBD2|TRBJ2-1|TRBV19
CASSILADSYNEQFF
TGTGCCAGTAGTATCCTAGCGGATTCTTACAATGAGCAGTTCTTC
>TRBD2|TRBJ2-2|TRBV7-6
CASSLIPAGGTANTGELFF
TGTGCCAGCAGCTTAATCCCAGCGGGGGGAACCGCGAACACCGGGGAGCTGTTTTTT
>TRBD2|TRBJ2-2|TRBV9
CASGLGLAGTGELFF
TGTGCCAGCGGCCTGGGACTAGCGGGGACCGGGGAGCTGTTTTTT
>-|TRBJ1-1|TRBV6-1
CASSDPQGGGNTEAFF
TGTGCCAGCAGTGACCCTCAGGGAGGGGGGAACACTGAAGCTTTCTTT
>TRBD2|TRBJ2-1|TRBV10-1
CASSGWTSGRAGHNEQFF
TGCGCCAGCAGTGGATGGACTAGCGGGAGGGCCGGACACAATGAGCAGTTCTTC
>TRBD2|TRBJ2-7|TRBV7-9
CASSLLGLALEQYF
TGTGCCAGCAGCTTGCTGGGACTAGCGCTCGAGCAGTACTTC
>TRBD2|TRBJ2-2|TRBV15
CATSRGAGGPSGELFF
TGTGCCACCAGCAGAGGGGCGGGAGGGCCGTCCGGGGAGCTGTTTTTT
>TRBD1|TRBJ2-1|TRBV30
CAWTGQGSYNEQFF
TGTGCCTGGACTGGACAGGGTTCCTACAATGAGCAGTTCTTC
>-|TRBJ1-6|TRBV2
CASTSSGGENSPLHF
TGTGCCAGCACTTCGTCAGGAGGGGAGAATTCACCCCTCCACTTT
>TRBD2|TRBJ2-5|TRBV5-4
CASTKTTGGRQETQYF
TGTGCCAGCACTAAAACGACGGGGGGACGGCAAGAGACCCAGTACTTC
>-|TRBJ1-2|TRBV15
CATSRDTGASSSFDYGYTF
TGTGCCACCAGCAGAGATACAGGAGCCTCTTCGTCTTTCGACTATGGCTACACCTTC
>-|TRBJ2-2|TRBV28
CASTSLGRDTGELFF
TGTGCCAGCACTTCTCTGGGGCGCGACACCGGGGAGCTGTTTTTT
>-|TRBJ2-5|TRBV7-8
CASSLGQGSGFEETQYF
TGTGCCAGCAGCTTAGGGCAGGGAAGCGGGTTCGAGGAGACCCAGTACTTC
>TRBD1|TRBJ1-1|TRBV7-9
CASSQPGQAVAEAFF
TGTGCCAGCAGCCAGCCGGGACAGGCTGTCGCTGAAGCTTTCTTT
>TRBD2|TRBJ2-1|TRBV7-9
CASSPSSGRNNEQFF
TGTGCCAGCAGCCCGTCTAGCGGGCGTAACAATGAGCAGTTCTTC